These 4 T cell receptor beta chains came from one sample sequenced in a study of CXCR3-negative and CXCR3-positive naive CD8 T cells. Study-level points and caveats: CXCR3-expressing naive cells carried TRB CDR3s more hydrophobic than those of CXCR3-negative naive cells.

Libraries were UMI-labeled 5' RACE TRB cDNA. For each CDR3 protein, TCRdb gives one entry from its re-call of the 5' RACE reads, without DNA. The table lists 120,000 or so distinct CDR3 sequences. No antigen has been assigned to these receptors. The specimen sequenced was naive CXCR3+ CD8+ T cells from blood. Subset denoted: CD45RO-CCR7+CD27+CD95- naive CD8+ T cells expressing CXCR3 (TNR3+). The receptors derive from a human donor in good health. Some clones in this sample may be carry-over from other donors' samples.

This chain connects TRBV7-2 to TRBJ2-7; TCRdb outputs TRBD1, but without DNA this stays unchecked. Germline V gene data show CDR1 as SGHTA and CDR2 as FQGNSA. The CDR3 spans 14 residues. CDR3: CASSPGTFHYEQYF.

The V call is TRBV4-1, the J call TRBJ1-2; TCRdb indicates TRBD1, and absent DNA this call remains unverified. The CDR3 contains 14 residues. Germline loops: CDR1 MGHRA, CDR2 YSYEKL. CDR3 residues: CASSHNRGDYGYTF.

The chain employs TRBV7-9 and TRBJ2-6; TCRdb proposes TRBD1, but this gene call is untestable without DNA. This CDR3 region has 19 residues. Germline V lookup: CDR1 SEHNR, CDR2 FQNEAQ (reference sequence). The CDR3 here is CASSLGVTGETSGANVLTF.

V and J are TRBV2 and TRBJ2-3; checking the TCRdb D call of TRBD1 is not possible without DNA. The length of the CDR3 is 15 residues. From germline, CDR1 is SNHLY and CDR2 FYNNEI. This chain's CDR3 is CASSDAGGNPDTQYF.